A selection of T cell receptor beta chains follows, all from one sample in a study of blood T cell repertoires in COVID-19. Sequencing used immunoSEQ multiplex PCR; TCRdb keeps in-frame clones, though not all of them. The sample holds hundreds of thousands of clones; 85% are singletons and the top ten take approximately 7.5%. The sequenced sample was peripheral blood. The receptors were sampled from a human donor in a cohort sampled during active COVID-19. The CDR3 runs from the conserved cysteine through the conserved F or W. The order of the fields is clone size, D gene, V gene, J gene, CDR3 protein, CDR3 DNA. A D gene is named only where the DNA matches it firmly. Clone size is stated in some rows and not others, as once, few, many or a class when expanded.

size: NA; D: TRBD1; V: TRBV19; J: TRBJ1-2; CDR3: CASSASYRGNNYGYTF; DNA: TGTGCCAGTAGTGCGAGTTACAGGGGCAATAACTATGGCTACACCTTC
size: few; D: TRBD1; V: TRBV2; J: TRBJ1-4; CDR3: CASSLGQAGGEKLFF; DNA: TGTGCCAGCAGCCTTGGACAGGCCGGAGGGGAAAAACTGTTTTTT
size: NA; D: NA; V: TRBV24-1; J: TRBJ2-1; CDR3: CATSGTAAQNEQFF; DNA: TGTGCCACCAGTGGAACAGCTGCTCAGAATGAGCAGTTCTTC
size: NA; D: NA; V: TRBV9; J: TRBJ2-2; CDR3: CASSVGDTATGELFF; DNA: TGTGCCAGCAGCGTAGGGGACACAGCTACCGGGGAGCTGTTTTTT
size: once; D: TRBD1; V: TRBV6-1; J: TRBJ2-7; CDR3: CASSEFVSSGGQAYEQYF; DNA: TGTGCCAGCAGTGAATTTGTATCGTCTGGGGGACAGGCCTACGAGCAGTACTTC
size: once; D: TRBD1; V: TRBV9; J: TRBJ2-1; CDR3: CASSVPDRAYNEQFF; DNA: TGTGCCAGCAGCGTCCCGGACAGGGCCTACAATGAGCAGTTCTTC
size: many; D: NA; V: TRBV6-4; J: TRBJ2-2; CDR3: CASSAGDTGELFF; DNA: TGTGCCAGCAGTGCAGGGGACACCGGGGAGCTGTTTTTT
size: NA; D: NA; V: TRBV6-5; J: TRBJ1-4; CDR3: CASSSGATNEKLFF; DNA: TGTGCCAGCAGCTCAGGGGCAACTAATGAAAAACTGTTTTTT
size: NA; D: NA; V: TRBV5-1; J: TRBJ1-2; CDR3: CASSLGVLGGLYGYTF; DNA: TGCGCCAGCAGCTTAGGCGTGTTGGGAGGGCTCTATGGCTACACCTTC
size: many; D: NA; V: TRBV21-1; J: TRBJ1-1; CDR3: CASSNPTDTEAFF; DNA: TGTGCCAGCAGCAACCCTACTGACACTGAAGCTTTCTTT
size: NA; D: TRBD1; V: TRBV5-1; J: TRBJ2-5; CDR3: CASSLADRDQETQYF; DNA: TGCGCCAGCAGCTTGGCCGACAGGGACCAAGAGACCCAGTACTTC
size: NA; D: NA; V: TRBV19; J: TRBJ1-1; CDR3: CASTWANTEAFF; DNA: TGTGCCAGTACTTGGGCGAACACTGAAGCTTTCTTT
size: NA; D: NA; V: TRBV19; J: TRBJ1-1; CDR3: CASRAWASTEAFF; DNA: TGTGCCAGTAGGGCCTGGGCGAGCACTGAAGCTTTCTTT
size: NA; D: TRBD1; V: TRBV12-5; J: TRBJ2-2; CDR3: CASGKTGTGAGELFF; DNA: TGTGCTAGTGGCAAAACCGGGACAGGGGCCGGGGAGCTGTTTTTT
size: NA; D: TRBD2; V: TRBV13; J: TRBJ2-7; CDR3: CASSRTGGSYEQYF; DNA: TGTGCCAGCAGCCGAACGGGAGGATCCTACGAGCAGTACTTC
size: NA; D: NA; V: TRBV11-3; J: TRBJ2-7; CDR3: CASSLRQGNSEQYF; DNA: TGTGCCAGCAGCTTGAGGCAGGGGAATAGCGAGCAGTACTTC
size: NA; D: NA; V: TRBV6-5; J: TRBJ2-1; CDR3: CASSQGLPLFNEQFF; DNA: TGTGCCAGCAGTCAGGGACTTCCCTTATTCAATGAGCAGTTCTTC
size: NA; D: TRBD1; V: TRBV7-3; J: TRBJ1-2; CDR3: CASSPGQATRYGYTF; DNA: TGTGCCAGCAGCCCGGGACAGGCCACCCGCTATGGCTACACCTTC
size: NA; D: NA; V: TRBV12-3/TRBV12-4; J: TRBJ1-3; CDR3: CAAGGESGNTIYF; DNA: TGTGCCGCCGGGGGAGAATCTGGAAACACCATATATTTT
size: NA; D: TRBD1; V: TRBV6-1; J: TRBJ2-7; CDR3: CASSERSGQYYEQYF; DNA: TGTGCCAGCAGTGAAAGATCGGGACAGTACTACGAGCAGTACTTC
size: few; D: NA; V: TRBV7-2; J: TRBJ1-1; CDR3: CASSLVSVNTEAFF; DNA: TGTGCCAGCAGCTTAGTTTCAGTTAACACTGAAGCTTTCTTT
size: NA; D: NA; V: TRBV3-1/TRBV3-2; J: TRBJ2-1; CDR3: CASSQEIGGGVAYNEQFF; DNA: TGTGCCAGCAGCCAAGAAATAGGAGGCGGGGTTGCCTACAATGAGCAGTTCTTC
size: once; D: NA; V: TRBV4-2; J: TRBJ2-6; CDR3: CASSQVESGANVLTF; DNA: TGTGCCAGCAGCCAAGTGGAGTCTGGGGCCAACGTCCTGACTTTC
size: NA; D: TRBD2; V: TRBV30; J: TRBJ2-5; CDR3: CAWSPTSGGGETQYF; DNA: TGTGCCTGGAGTCCGACTAGCGGGGGCGGAGAGACCCAGTACTTC
size: NA; D: TRBD1; V: TRBV5-6; J: TRBJ1-5; CDR3: CASSSWTGNQPQHF; DNA: TGTGCCAGCAGCTCCTGGACAGGGAATCAGCCCCAGCATTTT
size: once; D: NA; V: TRBV12-3/TRBV12-4; J: TRBJ2-7; CDR3: CASSTGKTYEQYF; DNA: TGTGCCAGCAGTACAGGAAAAACCTACGAGCAGTACTTC
size: few; D: NA; V: TRBV15; J: TRBJ2-6; CDR3: CATSTKRVRASGANVLTF; DNA: TGTGCCACCAGCACGAAGAGGGTCCGAGCGTCTGGGGCCAACGTCCTGACTTTC
size: NA; D: NA; V: TRBV7-3; J: TRBJ2-2; CDR3: CASSSHGTYPLGELFF; DNA: TGTGCCAGCAGCTCACACGGGACTTATCCCCTCGGGGAGCTGTTTTTT
size: NA; D: TRBD1; V: TRBV7-2; J: TRBJ1-2; CDR3: CASSPWTGDRFGYTF; DNA: TGTGCCAGCAGCCCCTGGACAGGGGATCGTTTTGGCTACACCTTC
size: NA; D: TRBD2; V: TRBV10-3; J: TRBJ2-1; CDR3: CAIGMAGGKVDEQFF; DNA: TGTGCCATCGGGATGGCCGGGGGGAAGGTAGATGAGCAGTTCTTC
size: NA; D: NA; V: TRBV10-3; J: TRBJ2-3; CDR3: CAIRDTSSIGGDTQYF; DNA: TGTGCCATCAGGGACACCTCATCGATCGGCGGAGATACGCAGTATTTT
size: NA; D: TRBD2; V: TRBV27; J: TRBJ2-1; CDR3: CASSGGAPSNEQFF; DNA: TGTGCCAGCAGCGGGGGGGCCCCATCCAATGAGCAGTTCTTC
size: NA; D: TRBD1; V: TRBV11-2; J: TRBJ1-3; CDR3: CASSRDRGNTIYF; DNA: TGTGCCAGCAGCAGGGACAGGGGAAACACCATATATTTT
size: NA; D: TRBD2; V: TRBV5-1; J: TRBJ2-1; CDR3: CASSLAGLAGVNEQFF; DNA: TGCGCCAGCAGCTTGGCTGGACTAGCGGGGGTAAATGAGCAGTTCTTC
size: once; D: NA; V: TRBV23-1; J: TRBJ1-2; CDR3: CASSQRHGAGAKINGYTF; DNA: TGCGCCAGCAGTCAACGCCATGGTGCAGGGGCGAAAATTAATGGCTACACCTTC
size: NA; D: TRBD2; V: TRBV9; J: TRBJ2-7; CDR3: CASSGSGGFKEQYF; DNA: TGTGCCAGCAGCGGTAGCGGGGGGTTTAAAGAGCAGTACTTC
size: NA; D: TRBD1; V: TRBV15; J: TRBJ1-1; CDR3: CATSKGQLNTEAFF; DNA: TGTGCCACCAGCAAGGGACAGTTGAACACTGAAGCTTTCTTT
size: NA; D: NA; V: TRBV3-1/TRBV3-2; J: TRBJ2-1; CDR3: CASSIQTRGLDEQFF; DNA: TGTGCCAGCAGCATCCAGACTAGGGGGCTTGATGAGCAGTTCTTC
size: NA; D: TRBD1; V: TRBV6-5; J: TRBJ2-3; CDR3: CASRQGARTDTQYF; DNA: TGTGCCAGCAGACAGGGGGCTAGGACAGATACGCAGTATTTT
size: NA; D: NA; V: TRBV5-1; J: TRBJ2-7; CDR3: CASSLGAGRSYEQYF; DNA: TGCGCCAGCAGCTTGGGGGCTGGCCGGTCCTACGAGCAGTACTTC
size: NA; D: NA; V: TRBV5-1; J: TRBJ2-5; CDR3: CASSLEGQEGETQYF; DNA: TGCGCCAGCAGCTTGGAGGGGCAGGAGGGAGAGACCCAGTACTTC
size: once; D: TRBD1; V: TRBV27; J: TRBJ1-2; CDR3: CASSRTAGGADYGYTF; DNA: TGTGCCAGCAGCCGCACGGCAGGGGGCGCCGACTATGGCTACACCTTC
size: NA; D: TRBD1; V: TRBV2; J: TRBJ1-5; CDR3: CASRDRGRIQPQHF; DNA: TGTGCCAGCAGGGACAGGGGGCGCATTCAGCCCCAGCATTTT
size: NA; D: TRBD2; V: TRBV6-5; J: TRBJ2-1; CDR3: CATKRDAGVGEQFF; DNA: TGTGCCACTAAAAGGGATGCGGGGGTGGGTGAGCAGTTCTTC
size: NA; D: TRBD1; V: TRBV18; J: TRBJ2-7; CDR3: CASSPADRVPYEQYF; DNA: TGTGCCAGCTCACCAGCGGACAGGGTACCCTACGAGCAGTACTTC
size: NA; D: TRBD2; V: TRBV28; J: TRBJ2-7; CDR3: CASSGTSGFYEQYF; DNA: TGTGCCAGCAGTGGGACTAGCGGGTTTTACGAGCAGTACTTC
size: NA; D: NA; V: TRBV5-1; J: TRBJ1-2; CDR3: CASSYQGGYTF; DNA: TGCGCCAGCAGCTACCAGGGAGGCTACACCTTC
size: once; D: NA; V: TRBV29-1; J: TRBJ2-3; CDR3: CSVFLRAGTDTQYF; DNA: TGCAGCGTTTTTCTCCGGGCAGGGACAGATACGCAGTATTTT
size: NA; D: TRBD1; V: TRBV30; J: TRBJ1-5; CDR3: CAWSSVDRGGQPQHF; DNA: TGTGCCTGGAGTTCAGTGGACAGGGGTGGTCAGCCCCAGCATTTT
size: NA; D: NA; V: TRBV5-1; J: TRBJ1-1; CDR3: CASKIQGNTEAFF; DNA: TGCGCCAGCAAAATACAGGGAAACACTGAAGCTTTCTTT
size: NA; D: NA; V: TRBV19; J: TRBJ2-3; CDR3: CASRTDLSTDTQYF; DNA: TGTGCCAGTAGGACGGACTTGAGCACAGATACGCAGTATTTT
size: NA; D: NA; V: TRBV6-1; J: TRBJ2-5; CDR3: CASSGGRRGSNWQETQYF; DNA: TGTGCCAGCAGTGGTGGGCGCAGGGGTAGCAATTGGCAAGAGACCCAGTACTTC
size: NA; D: NA; V: TRBV2; J: TRBJ1-2; CDR3: CASSEVRGNGYTF; DNA: TGTGCCAGCAGTGAGGTTCGTGGCAATGGCTACACCTTC